This T cell receptor (beta chain) was recovered during a study of T cells in Graves' hyperthyroidism and ophthalmopathy. Study-wide results and caveats: Researchers found most expanded thyroid clonotypes above 0.001 in blood as well. Separating ophthalmopathy from stable hyperthyroidism was achieved by a 13 V-J model.

Researchers took RNA transcripts and amplified the TCR beta CDR3 regions from them. The TCR CDR3 first-round RT-PCR relied on the HTBI primer set. TCRdb re-called the multiplex PCR reads with MiXCR, one entry per CDR3 protein. In the table there are about 59,000 distinct CDR3 sequences, roughly 58% of which are singletons. This clonotype was seen at least ten times. Its antigen is undetermined. Trimming removed 1 base at V and 7 bases at J, with 5 bases between. In germline, CDR1 is MNHEY, CDR2 SMNVEV (reference sequence). The CDR3 runs to 13 residues. With duration under 3 months, ophthalmopathy was active: Clinical Activity Score at least 3, NOSPECS at least 4.

The sequenced material came from blood. The gene calls are TRBV27 and TRBJ1-6, with D perhaps matching TRBD1 (5 bases). This sequence originates from an older woman with Graves' ophthalmopathy. As DNA, the CDR3 is TGTGCCAGCAGTTTATGGGACAATTCACCCCTCCACTTT. Protein: CASSLWDNSPLHF.